The 20 T cell receptor delta chains reported below all come from one sample, sequenced in a study of γδ T cells in repeated Plasmodium falciparum infection. Gammadelta T cells were flow-sorted from PBMC into Vgamma9/Vdelta2+ and Vdelta2-negative populations for bulk analysis. TCRdb re-called the multiplex PCR reads through CATT. In the table there are tens of thousands of delta-chain clones, 1.9% of which are singletons. Sequenced material: gamma-delta T cells from blood. The receptors here all came from a pool of human donors (malaria-infected and uninfected, not separated).

This clone was detected a few times. TCRdb attributes to this sequence the protein of a much larger clone, which differs from the DNA translation at residue 9; a read error is likely, and the protein displayed is translated from the DNA. The rearrangement uses TRAV38-2/DV8 and TRDJ1; D perhaps matches TRDD3 (6 bases). The J gene is absent in TCRdb and was assigned here via DNA matching to germline. V was cut by 0 bases and J by 5 bases, with 29 bases left in between. The CDR3 extends over 20 amino acids. Per the germline V gene, CDR1 is TSESDYY and CDR2 is QEAYKQQN. In nucleotides, the CDR3 is TGTGCTTATAGGAGCGGCACTGCTTTACGAGTCGGGGATCGCAGGGATAAACTCATCTTT. It codes for CAYRSGTALRVGDRRDKLIF.

This clone turned up a few times. It differs at one base from a far larger clone, so likely a read error. The same CDR3 can be traced to other DNA sequences in this sample. The CDR3, as DNA: TGTGCTCTTGGGGAACTTCCGTTCCTTTGGGTCCTTAGGGATACGTTCCGTCCATACACCGATAAACTCATCTTT. Residues: CALGELPFLWVLRDTFRPYTDKLIF. The chain is built from TRDV1 and TRDJ1; 8 bases match TRDD3. TCRdb offers no J gene call, so here the DNA was matched to germline to obtain one. V lost 0 bases and J lost 0; bases outside the gene matches: 30. The CDR3 has 25 amino acids. Germline-derived CDR1 and CDR2 are TSWWSYY and QGS.

This clone occurred a few times. Since a far larger clone is one base different, this is likely a read error. The same CDR3 arises from other DNA sequences in this sample as well. No J gene was called, and the V gene is TRDV2; whether TRDD3, the table's D call, matches the DNA was not checked. The CDR3 totals 21 residues. Looked up from germline, CDR1 is GEAIGNYY and CDR2 is EKD. The CDR3 coding sequence is TGTGCCTGTGACACGGTGTTTCTGGGGGATACGCGGGATCCCGTCACCGATAAACTCATCTTC. Translation: CACDTVFLGDTRDPVTDKLIF.

This clone was counted at least ten times. The TCRdb protein, from a much larger clone, departs from this DNA's translation at residue 16, likely by read error; the protein shown derives from the DNA. The rearrangement joins TRDV3 to TRDJ1, with 8 bases fitting TRDD3. The CDR3 runs 19 residues. Per germline, CDR1 TVYSNPD and CDR2 GDNSRS (reference sequence). The CDR3 DNA is TGTGCCTCCTTTCTTCCTCCACACGGGGATACTGGGTACACCGATAGACTCATCTTT. Translated, it gives CASFLPPHGDTGYTDRLIF.

A remark on this clone: The protein that TCRdb holds for this DNA derives from a much larger clone and differs from the translated DNA at residue 10, which likely indicates a read error; the protein shown here is translated from the DNA. Other DNA sequences from this sample encode an identical CDR3 as well. The V and J genes are TRAV38-2/DV8 and TRDJ1, with D perhaps being TRDD1 or TRDD3 (5 bases each). The germline CDR1 and CDR2 sequences are TSESDYY and QEAYKQQN. Trimming left V 9 bases short and J 0 bases short, with 30 bases between. This CDR3 has 19 amino acids. The CDR3, as DNA: TGTGCTTGGACCCGGTTTAATAGGTACCGGGGGTTGTACACCGATAAACTCATCTTT. Translating gives CAWTRFNRYRGLYTDKLIF.

This clone was counted a few times. A far larger clone differs by one base, so this is likely a read error. Other DNA sequences of this sample code for an identical CDR3. V gene TRDV2 combines with J gene TRDJ1, with 12 bases aligning to TRDD3. The J gene comes from matching the DNA to germline here; TCRdb lacks it. Germline values: CDR1 GEAIGNYY, CDR2 EKD. Trimming removed 0 bases from V and 0 bases from J; junction bases left unmatched: 13. This CDR3 contains 20 residues. CDR3 loop: CACDTPLLGDTVIDTDKLIF. In DNA form, the CDR3 reads TGTGCCTGTGACACCCCTTTGCTGGGGGATACGGTCATTGACACCGATAAACTCATCTTT.

This clone turned up a few times. A far bigger clonotype differs at one base, so this is likely a read error. This specimen includes other DNA sequences encoding the same CDR3. The V and J genes are TRDV1 and TRDJ1, with 9 bases matching TRDD3. Here the J gene was assigned by germline matching of the DNA, as TCRdb has none. This CDR3 is 24 amino acids long. CDR1 and CDR2 from the germline V gene are TSWWSYY and QGS. The CDR3 is CALGEPPFIDLWPHWGTYTDKLIF. DNA for the CDR3: TGTGCTCTTGGGGAACCCCCGTTTATCGACCTTTGGCCTCACTGGGGGACGTACACCGACAAACTCATCTTT.

This clone was observed a few times. TCRdb shows a much larger clone's protein in place of this DNA's translation, and the two differ at residue 11, likely through a read error; the protein shown is translated from the DNA. The chain uses TRDV1 and TRDJ2; D may correspond to TRDD2 or TRDD3 (8 bases each). The J gene, absent from TCRdb, was called here by matching the DNA to germline. The V gene's germline CDR1 is TSWWSYY and CDR2 QGS. This CDR3 is built from 22 residues. The V and J ends lost 0 bases and 0 bases respectively, with 26 bases between them. The DNA of the CDR3 is TGTGCTCTTGGGGAACTAGGTTCTTCCTACGCGGGATACGCGCCTTTGACAGCACAACTCTTCTTT. Translation gives CALGELGSSYAGYAPLTAQLFF.

This clone was detected a few times. Only one base separates this from a far larger clonotype, so it likely reflects a read error. Different DNA sequences within this sample yield the same CDR3. The rearrangement links TRDV1 to TRDJ1, with D perhaps TRDD3 (5 bases). The J gene was missing in TCRdb and was found by matching the end of the DNA to germline. This CDR3 comprises 22 residues. The V end was cut by 1 base, the J end by 2 bases, with 32 bases between. The V gene's germline CDR1 is TSWWSYY and CDR2 QGS. Written as DNA, the CDR3 is TGTGCTCTTGGGGAACGGTACCTCCCTCTTAACGAAGTTGTGGGGAGGACCGATAAACTCATCTTT. Its translation is CALGERYLPLNEVVGRTDKLIF.

A remark on this clone: This sequence is one base from a far larger clone and is likely a read error. Other DNA sequences in this specimen translate into the identical CDR3. The V call is TRDV1, the J call TRDJ4; tentatively, D is TRDD3 (6 bases). Because TCRdb records no J gene, it was assigned here through a match of the DNA to germline. The germline CDR1 and CDR2 sequences are TSWWSYY and QGS. The CDR3 runs 13 residues. Trimming shortened V by 7 bases and J by 0 bases, and 12 bases separated the two germline ends. In DNA form, the CDR3 reads TGTGCTCTTGAGTCACGATACGCCAGACCCCTGATCTTT. This sequence encodes CALESRYARPLIF.

Concerning this clone itself: A far larger clone is only one base removed, so a read error is likely. The same CDR3 is also encoded by other DNA sequences in this sample. The chain carries TRDV2 and TRDJ1; 9 bases fit TRDD3. TCRdb is silent on the J gene; assignment here came from matching the DNA to germline. The CDR3 is 15 residues long. The germline CDR1 and CDR2 sequences are GEAIGNYY and EKD. The CDR3 DNA is TGTGCCTGCGACACCTTGGGGGATAGGAAGGATAAACTCATCTTT. It translates to CACDTLGDRKDKLIF.

This clone was detected only a few times. The protein that TCRdb holds for this DNA derives from a much larger clone and differs from the translated DNA at residue 6, which likely indicates a read error; the protein shown here is translated from the DNA. J is TRDJ1 and V is TRDV3; no reliable D call. TCRdb does not report a J gene; here it was assigned by matching the DNA to germline references. Germline V gene data show CDR1 as TVYSNPD and CDR2 as GDNSRS (reference sequence). The CDR3 loop spans 17 amino acids. The CDR3 DNA follows: TGTGCTCGTCGTCTCCCACAAGGCTGGTACAACGCCGATAAACTCATCTTT. Translated: CARRLPQGWYNADKLIF.

This clone was seen at least ten times. The protein TCRdb gives is from a much larger clone and does not agree with this DNA's translation at residue 14, likely a read error; the protein shown here comes from the DNA. The chain has TRDV1 and TRDJ1, with D perhaps TRDD2 or TRDD3 (7 bases each). No J segment appears in TCRdb, so it was assigned here by matching the sequence to germline. CDR3 length equals 25 residues. V was clipped by 1 base and J by 0 bases, with 39 bases between them. Per the germline V gene, CDR1 is TSWWSYY and CDR2 is QGS. CDR3 residues: CALGEPHFLRGSLHWGASYTDKLIF. The CDR3 nucleotides read TGTGCTCTTGGGGAACCTCATTTCCTACGGGGTTCGTTACACTGGGGAGCCTCCTACACCGATAAACTCATCTTT.

There are many counts of this clone. The amino acid sequence in TCRdb belongs to a much larger clone and departs from this DNA's translation at residue 5, likely a sequencing read error; the sequence shown is translated from the DNA. This rearrangement joins TRDV3 to TRDJ1, with D perhaps assigned TRDD2 or TRDD3 (7 bases each). The CDR3 loop spans 18 amino acids. The ends were cut back, 1 base at V and 1 base at J, with 25 bases in the middle. The germline CDR1 and CDR2 sequences are TVYSNPD and GDNSRS (reference sequence). The CDR3 sequence: CAFKVPTRLGAPTDKLIF. Here the CDR3 DNA reads TGTGCCTTTAAGGTTCCTACTAGGCTGGGGGCTCCCACCGATAAACTCATCTTT.

This clone was counted between two and nine times. This DNA's translation differs at residue 8 from TCRdb's protein, which comes from a much larger clone; a read error is likely, and the protein shown is translated from the DNA. The chain recombines TRDV1 with TRDJ1, with 9 bases that match TRDD2. TCRdb does not report a J gene; here it was assigned by matching the DNA to germline references. J lost 0 bases, V lost 0 bases, and 17 bases had no gene match. This CDR3 region has 21 residues. CDR1 is TSWWSYY, CDR2 QGS, per germline. The CDR3 DNA follows: TGTGCTCTTGGGGAACTCCCCCCCTTCCTACCCTGGGGACTGTACACCGATAAACTCATCTTT. Translating it yields CALGELPPFLPWGLYTDKLIF.

Notes on this clone: TCRdb assigns this DNA the protein of a much larger clone, which departs from its translation at residue 19; this likely reflects a read error, and the protein shown comes from translating the DNA. This chain uses TRDV2 with TRDJ1; 10 positions agree with TRDD3. TCRdb records no J gene; here it was assigned by comparing the DNA to germline. The CDR3 runs 22 residues. CDR1 is GEAIGNYY, CDR2 EKD, per germline. The chain's CDR3 is CACDTVVYTGGSPEKYTDRLIF. The DNA for the CDR3 is TGTGCCTGTGACACCGTCGTATACACTGGGGGATCCCCCGAAAAGTACACCGATAGACTCATCTTT.

In regard to this clone: A far larger clone lies a single base away; this is likely a read error. At the DNA level, this CDR3 is encoded by other sequences in the same sample as well. The V gene was identified as TRDV1, while no J gene was called; TRDD3 reflects the table's D call only, with no check against the DNA. CDR1 and CDR2 from the germline V gene are TSWWSYY and QGS. There are 22 residues in the CDR3. Here the CDR3 reads CALGELPPYLTTGALYTDKLIF. Here the CDR3 DNA reads TGTGCTCTTGGGGAACTCCCCCCCTACTTGACTACTGGGGCCTTGTACACCGATAAACTCATTTTT.

This clone was detected only a few times. TCRdb's entry gives the protein of a much larger clone, which mismatches this DNA's translation at residue 5, likely from a read error; the protein reported here is translated from the DNA. The gene calls are TRDV1 and TRDJ1, with 7 nucleotides matching TRDD2. TCRdb records no J gene; here it was assigned by comparing the DNA to germline. V was pared by 4 bases and J by 2 bases, with 10 bases of the junction left unmatched. From germline, CDR1 is TSWWSYY and CDR2 QGS. This CDR3 region has 16 residues. The CDR3 nucleotides are TGTGCTCTTGGGGGCCCCTATTCCTACCGGACCGATAAACTCATCTTT. It specifies CALGGPYSYRTDKLIF.

This clone was detected a few times. The protein TCRdb gives is from a much larger clone and does not agree with this DNA's translation at residue 17, likely a read error; the protein shown here comes from the DNA. Written as DNA, the CDR3 is TGTGCTCTTGGGGAACTAGCCTTTTTTCGTTGGCCGGGGTATGTGGGGGGTACTAATTCCGATAAACTCATCTTT. Amino acids: CALGELAFFRWPGYVGGTNSDKLIF. The chain couples TRDV1 to TRDJ1; D may be TRDD3 (6 bases). TCRdb records no J gene; here it was assigned by comparing the DNA to germline. The V gene lost 0 bases and the J gene lost 3 bases, with 41 bases spanning the gap. Germline CDR1 and CDR2: TSWWSYY and QGS. The CDR3 runs to 25 residues.

This clone came up many times. The V and J genes are TRDV1 and TRDJ1; D might be TRDD2 or TRDD3, each matching 6 bases. CDR3 size: 22 residues. Germline V CDR1 and CDR2: TSWWSYY, QGS. Trimming removed 3 bases from V and 0 bases from J, with 32 bases in between. CDR3 residues: CALGDRSAFQTGWRGYTDKLIF. CDR3 coding DNA: TGTGCTCTTGGGGATAGATCGGCCTTCCAAACTGGGTGGCGAGGTTACACCGATAAACTCATCTTT.